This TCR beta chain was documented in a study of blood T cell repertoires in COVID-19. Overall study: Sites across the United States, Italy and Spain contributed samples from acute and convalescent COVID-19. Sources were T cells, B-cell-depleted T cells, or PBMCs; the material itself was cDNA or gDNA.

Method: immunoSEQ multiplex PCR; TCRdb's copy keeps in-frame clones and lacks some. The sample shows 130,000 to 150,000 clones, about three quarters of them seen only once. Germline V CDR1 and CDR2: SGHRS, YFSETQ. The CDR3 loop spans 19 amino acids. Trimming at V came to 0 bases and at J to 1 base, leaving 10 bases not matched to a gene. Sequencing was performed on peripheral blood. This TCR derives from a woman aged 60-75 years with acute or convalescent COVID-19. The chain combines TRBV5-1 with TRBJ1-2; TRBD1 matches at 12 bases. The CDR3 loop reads CASSLVFGTGGAGNYGYTF. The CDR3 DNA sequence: TGCGCCAGCAGCTTGGTCTTCGGGACAGGGGGCGCCGGTAACTATGGCTACACCTTC.